One sample yielded the 24 T cell receptor beta chains listed below, sequenced in a study of technical replicates of blood from a handful of donors. TCRdb's table, derived via immunoSEQ multiplex PCR, lists solely in-frame clones and lacks some. The data show tens of thousands of clones, almost 97% seen once. Sequenced material: T cells isolated from PBMCs. The receptors were gathered from a human donor in good health.

The V and J genes are TRBV18 and TRBJ2-7; D perhaps matches TRBD1 (6 bases). Germline values: CDR1 KGHSH, CDR2 LQKENI. Trimming shortened V by 0 bases and J by 7 bases, and 13 bases separated the two germline ends. CDR3 size: 14 residues. CDR3 protein: CASSPPGARAEQYF. CDR3 DNA sequence: TGTGCCAGCTCACCACCGGGGGCAAGGGCGGAGCAGTACTTC.

The J gene is TRBJ2-5, the V gene TRBV15, with 8 bases matching TRBD2. V was clipped by 5 bases and J by 3 bases; unmatched bases: 8. CDR1 is LNHNV and CDR2 is YYDKDF in the germline V gene (reference sequence). This CDR3 contains 15 residues. The CDR3 bases are TGTGCCACCAGCCGCCGCTCAGCGGGAGAAGAGACCCAGTACTTC. Translated: CATSRRSAGEETQYF.

The gene calls are TRBV7-9 and TRBJ1-1; D uncertain. The CDR3 is 13 residues long. V lost 5 bases, J lost 5 bases, and 12 bases lay in between. CDR1 SEHNR and CDR2 FQNEAQ come from the germline V gene (reference sequence). In DNA, the CDR3 is TGTGCCAGCAGCCCATCGTACGGGACTGAAGCTTTCTTT. Translating it yields CASSPSYGTEAFF.

The chain has TRBV25-1 and TRBJ2-2, with 7 positions matching TRBD1. CDR1 and CDR2 (germline): MGHDK, SYGVNS. The CDR3 runs 13 residues. J lost 6 bases, V lost 3 bases, and 1 base had no gene match. In DNA form, the CDR3 reads TGTGCCAGCAGTGATACAGGGGCCGGGGAGCTGTTTTTT. Protein: CASSDTGAGELFF.

A single count supports this clone. The chain carries TRBV4-3 and TRBJ2-7, with TRBD1 matching over 8 bases. The germline gives CDR1 LGHNA, CDR2 YSLEER. This CDR3 comprises 13 residues. With V trimmed by 4 bases and J by 5 bases, 4 bases remained unmatched. CDR3 bases: TGCGCCAGCAGCCTGACAGGGGTCCACGAGCAGTACTTC. Translation gives CASSLTGVHEQYF.

This chain uses TRBV7-2 with TRBJ2-7; D might be TRBD1 (6 bases). Germline loops: CDR1 SGHTA, CDR2 FQGNSA. V was clipped by 4 bases and J by 1 base, with 11 bases between them. This CDR3 is built from 14 residues. In DNA, the CDR3 is TGTGCCAGCAGCTCCGACAGGAGTTCCTACGAGCAGTACTTC. It translates to CASSSDRSSYEQYF.

The J gene is TRBJ1-1, the V gene TRBV18; the D gene is possibly TRBD1 (6 bases). The CDR3 contains 16 residues. The germline CDR1 and CDR2 sequences are KGHSH and LQKENI. V was shortened by 0 bases and J by 1 base, with 12 bases between the two germline ends. CDR3 region: CASSPPYVGANTEAFF. CDR3 coding DNA: TGTGCCAGCTCACCACCTTATGTGGGGGCGAACACTGAAGCTTTCTTT.

V gene TRBV9 combines with J gene TRBJ1-1; D possibly corresponds to TRBD1 (5 bases). V lost 3 bases, J lost 1 base, and 7 bases lay in between. The CDR3 runs to 13 residues. Germline CDR1 is SGDLS and CDR2 is YYNGEE. The CDR3 sequence is CASSAGQNTEAFF. DNA for the CDR3: TGTGCCAGCAGCGCTGGACAGAACACTGAAGCTTTCTTT.

The chain carries TRBV18 and TRBJ1-2, with 9 bases fitting TRBD1. The CDR3 sequence is 14 residues long. The germline CDR1 and CDR2 sequences are KGHSH and LQKENI. V lost 3 bases, J lost 2 bases, and 1 base stayed unmatched. CDR3 coding DNA: TGTGCCAGCTCACCCGGGACAGGGAACTATGGCTACACCTTC. Its translation: CASSPGTGNYGYTF.

CDR3 DNA sequence: TGTGCCAGCAGCTTAAGTTGGGACAGCTCTTTCACTGAAGCTTTCTTT. Protein: CASSLSWDSSFTEAFF. This chain links TRBV11-2 with TRBJ1-1, with 7 bases matching TRBD1. V gave up 2 bases and J gave up 4 bases; unmatched junction bases: 10. Germline CDR1 is SGHAT and CDR2 is FQNNGV. This CDR3 region has 16 residues.

This rearrangement joins TRBV15 to TRBJ2-7, with 7 bases lining up with TRBD1. Germline CDR1 LNHNV, CDR2 YYDKDF (reference sequence). The CDR3 spans 14 residues. V lost 3 bases to trimming and J lost 1 base; unmatched junction nucleotides: 3. Written as DNA, the CDR3 is TGTGCCACCAGCAGGGACAGGTTTTCCTACGAGCAGTACTTC. This translates into CATSRDRFSYEQYF.

The chain combines TRBV28 with TRBJ1-2; maybe TRBD1 (5 bases). The CDR3 consists of 14 residues. CDR1 is MDHEN, CDR2 SYDVKM, per germline. Trimming took 5 bases from V and 8 from J, leaving 18 bases between them. The CDR3 here is CASSQDSGMRGYTF. CDR3 nucleotides: TGTGCCAGCAGTCAAGACAGTGGAATGAGAGGCTACACCTTC.

The V call is TRBV28, the J call TRBJ1-2, with TRBD1 matching over 7 bases. Trimming at V came to 7 bases and at J to 6 bases, leaving 11 bases not matched to a gene. The CDR3 spans 14 residues. CDR1 is MDHEN and CDR2 is SYDVKM in the germline V gene. The CDR3 sequence: CASTLSDRVNGYTF. CDR3 coding DNA: TGTGCCAGCACCCTATCCGACAGGGTAAATGGCTACACCTTC.

The chain joins TRBV5-4 to TRBJ2-2; D gene unclear. The CDR3 consists of 15 residues. CDR1 is SGHNT and CDR2 is YYREEE in the germline V gene (reference sequence). V was clipped by 3 bases and J by 7 bases, with 16 bases between them. The DNA of the CDR3 is TGTGCCAGCAGCTCAAGCAGAGGCCTGTTCGGGGAGCTGTTTTTT. It encodes CASSSSRGLFGELFF.

The rearrangement links TRBV7-7 to TRBJ1-1; no definite D call. The germline gives CDR1 SSHAT, CDR2 FNYEAQ (reference sequence). The CDR3 is 13 amino acids. Trimming stripped 5 bases from V and 0 bases from J, with 7 bases between. The CDR3 DNA reads TGTGCCAGCAGCCTAACAGTGAACACTGAAGCTTTCTTT. Its protein product is CASSLTVNTEAFF.

V usage is TRBV4-2 and J usage is TRBJ2-3; D might be TRBD1 (6 bases). The CDR3 is made up of 16 amino acids. Trimming took off 1 base at V and 1 base at J, with 12 bases between the two ends. Germline CDR1 LGHNA, CDR2 YNFKEQ. The CDR3 coding sequence is TGTGCCAGCAGCCAAGGTGCGACAGGAGGCACAGATACGCAGTATTTT. The encoded protein is CASSQGATGGTDTQYF.

CDR3 region: CAWSVYNNEQFF. The CDR3 nucleotides are TGTGCCTGGAGTGTATATAACAATGAGCAGTTCTTC. V usage is TRBV30 and J usage is TRBJ2-1; D not resolved. The CDR3 spans 12 residues. The germline CDR1 and CDR2 sequences are GTSNPN and SVGIG (reference sequence). V was pared by 0 bases and J by 5 bases, with 5 bases between.

This chain uses TRBV29-1 with TRBJ2-7; weak D call: TRBD1 (5 bases). The CDR3 extends over 12 amino acids. The germline V gene has CDR1 SQVTM and CDR2 ANQGSEA. V lost 4 bases to trimming and J lost 7 bases, with 14 bases between them. The CDR3 coding sequence is TGCAGCGTTGCTGGTGGGGCGATTGAGCAGTACTTC. Translation gives CSVAGGAIEQYF.

CDR3 DNA: TGCGCCAGCAGCCCCGAGTGGACAGGGAGGTCCGGGGAGCTGTTTTTT. It is translated as CASSPEWTGRSGELFF. The chain employs TRBV4-3 and TRBJ2-2; 8 bases match TRBD1. The germline V gene has CDR1 LGHNA and CDR2 YSLEER. Trimming cost V 4 bases and J 6 bases; bases outside gene matches: 10. The length of the CDR3 is 16 residues.

In its sample, this clone was seen once. The V call is TRBV18, the J call TRBJ2-7; 7 bases are shared with TRBD1. J was trimmed by 7 bases and V by 4 bases; bases with no gene match: 4. Per the germline V gene, CDR1 is KGHSH and CDR2 is LQKENI. This CDR3 comprises 12 residues. In nucleotides, the CDR3 is TGTGCCAGCTCACTTGACAGGGTTGAGCAGTACTTC. Its protein is CASSLDRVEQYF.

The rearrangement joins TRBV10-2 to TRBJ2-5; 8 nucleotides align to TRBD2. The CDR3 contains 16 residues. V shed 2 bases and J 1 base; nucleotides not matched to a gene: 6. CDR1 is WSHSY and CDR2 is SAAADI in the germline V gene. CDR3 nucleotides: TGCGCCAGCAGTGAGGGGATAGCGGGGATCCAAGAGACCCAGTACTTC. It is translated as CASSEGIAGIQETQYF.

This chain links TRBV6-5 with TRBJ1-1; unclear D gene. The CDR3 is made up of 12 amino acids. Trimming removed 6 bases at V and 3 bases at J, with 8 bases between. Germline V gives CDR1 MNHEY, CDR2 SVGAGI. The CDR3 coding sequence is TGTGCCAGCAGCAACACAGACACTGAAGCTTTCTTT. It yields the protein CASSNTDTEAFF.

J is TRBJ2-7 and V is TRBV12-5, with 13 bases aligning to TRBD2. The CDR3 length is 15 residues. The germline CDR1 and CDR2 sequences are LGHNT and FRNRAP. V was pared by 1 base and J by 4 bases, with 1 base of the junction left unmatched. The CDR3 spells CASGLGTSGRYEQYF. CDR3 nucleotides: TGTGCTAGTGGTTTGGGGACTAGCGGGAGATACGAGCAGTACTTC.

The chain links TRBV7-2 to TRBJ2-1; D may be TRBD2 (6 bases). The CDR3 spans 14 residues. In germline, CDR1 is SGHTA, CDR2 FQGNSA. Trimming left V 5 bases short and J 4 bases short, with 12 bases between. The CDR3 loop is CASSAVGGYNEQFF. The DNA for the CDR3 is TGTGCCAGCAGCGCAGTCGGGGGTTACAATGAGCAGTTCTTC.